Listed below are T cell receptor beta chains from one sample, sequenced in a study of cytomegalovirus exposure and HLA in healthy donors. The data were produced by immunoSEQ multiplex PCR, yet TCRdb's version contains in-frame clones alone and is incomplete. The sample has 120,000 or so clones, over 60% seen once. Material for sequencing was PBMCs. These receptors were collected from a woman between 25 and 40 years old in good health and CMV-seronegative. CDR3s include the opening cysteine and the closing phenylalanine or tryptophan. A D gene is named only where the DNA matches it firmly. Expanded clones are given a class, and other clones once, few, many or no size at all.

.	TRBJ2-2	TRBV5-6	TRBD1	CASSLRGPGGELFF	TGTGCCAGCAGCTTGAGGGGGCCCGGCGGGGAGCTGTTTTTT
.	TRBJ1-2	TRBV28	.	CASSSTGTPSYGYTF	TGTGCCAGCAGTTCGACAGGAACCCCCTCCTATGGCTACACCTTC
.	TRBJ1-2	TRBV9	.	CASSVLQGYGYTF	TGTGCCAGCAGCGTACTACAGGGATATGGCTACACCTTC
.	TRBJ1-6	TRBV6-5	.	CASSYQRGRGDSPLHF	TGTGCCAGCAGTTACCAGAGGGGACGGGGGGATTCACCCCTCCACTTT
.	TRBJ1-1	TRBV30	.	CAWIKGVNTEAFF	TGTGCCTGGATCAAAGGGGTGAACACTGAAGCTTTCTTT
.	TRBJ2-5	TRBV4-2	TRBD2	CASSQDFGTSGQETQYF	TGTGCCAGCAGCCAAGATTTTGGGACTAGCGGGCAAGAGACCCAGTACTTC
few	TRBJ1-1	TRBV4-2	TRBD1	CASSRTGNEAFF	TGTGCCAGCAGCCGGACAGGGAATGAAGCTTTCTTT
.	TRBJ1-2	TRBV4-2	TRBD1	CASSPRTGINYGYTF	TGTGCCAGCAGCCCTCGGACAGGGATAAACTATGGCTACACCTTC
.	TRBJ1-2	TRBV29-1	.	CSARPRDNGYTF	TGCAGCGCCCGCCCCCGAGACAATGGCTACACCTTC
.	TRBJ1-1	TRBV6-5	TRBD1	CASRHMDRGNTEAFF	TGTGCCAGCAGACACATGGACAGGGGTAACACTGAAGCTTTCTTT
.	TRBJ1-3	TRBV10-2	TRBD1	CARLDRGPGHTIYF	TGCGCCAGGTTGGACAGGGGTCCGGGACACACCATATATTTT
once	TRBJ1-5	TRBV30	.	CAWSAGRAARGQPQHF	TGTGCCTGGAGTGCAGGTCGGGCGGCTCGGGGTCAGCCCCAGCATTTT
.	TRBJ2-2	TRBV5-4	TRBD2	CASSYSSGGRWNTGELFF	TGTGCCAGCAGCTACTCTAGCGGGGGCCGTTGGAACACCGGGGAGCTGTTTTTT
.	TRBJ2-1	TRBV28	TRBD1	CASSPGTAYNEQFF	TGTGCCAGCAGTCCAGGGACAGCCTACAATGAGCAGTTCTTC
once	TRBJ1-2	TRBV5-1	TRBD1	CASSLGDREYGYTF	TGCGCCAGCAGCTTGGGGGACAGGGAGTATGGCTACACCTTC
.	TRBJ1-5	TRBV6-1	TRBD1	CASSGTGPYSNQPQHF	TGTGCCAGCAGTGGGACAGGTCCATATAGCAATCAGCCCCAGCATTTT
.	TRBJ1-2	TRBV28	TRBD1	CASSLVVGTGGGYTF	TGTGCCAGCAGTTTAGTTGTGGGGACAGGGGGTGGCTACACCTTC
few	TRBJ2-5	TRBV10-3	.	CGAGQPGEETQYF	TGTGGGGCGGGACAGCCAGGGGAGGAGACCCAGTACTTC
.	TRBJ2-1	TRBV13	TRBD1	CASSPDRGEQFF	TGTGCCAGCAGCCCCGACAGGGGTGAGCAGTTCTTC
few	TRBJ2-1	TRBV18	TRBD2	CASSQSSGYYNEQFF	TGTGCCAGCTCACAATCTAGCGGGTATTACAATGAGCAGTTCTTC
.	TRBJ2-1	TRBV12-5	.	CASANATRPLSHNEQFF	TGTGCTAGTGCCAACGCCACTAGGCCCCTATCCCACAATGAGCAGTTCTTC
once	TRBJ2-1	TRBV10-3	.	CAIAAGLADNEQFF	TGTGCCATCGCAGCCGGGCTAGCAGACAATGAGCAGTTCTTC
.	TRBJ2-5	TRBV11-2	.	CASSSQGNQETQYF	TGTGCCAGCAGCTCTCAGGGTAACCAAGAGACCCAGTACTTC
few	TRBJ2-6	TRBV5-1	TRBD1	CASSSLGTGGSSGANVLTF	TGCGCCAGCAGCTCCCTGGGGACAGGGGGGAGTTCTGGGGCCAACGTCCTGACTTTC
.	TRBJ2-5	TRBV6-1	TRBD2	CASSDWSGRAFVGQETQYF	TGTGCCAGCAGTGATTGGAGCGGGAGGGCCTTTGTGGGACAAGAGACCCAGTACTTC
once	TRBJ2-2	TRBV4-3	TRBD1	CASSQGYRGQGTGELFF	TGCGCCAGCAGCCAAGGGTACAGGGGGCAAGGGACCGGGGAGCTGTTTTTT
.	TRBJ2-1	TRBV10-3	.	CAISDLGGSAYNEQFF	TGTGCCATCAGTGATTTAGGGGGAAGCGCCTACAATGAGCAGTTCTTC
.	TRBJ2-3	TRBV6-5	.	CASMVGREGDTQYF	TGTGCCAGCATGGTCGGCAGGGAAGGAGATACGCAGTATTTT
.	TRBJ2-2	TRBV4-3	TRBD2	CASSQDLKAGGHTGELFF	TGCGCCAGCAGCCAAGATCTCAAGGCGGGAGGGCACACCGGGGAGCTGTTTTTT
.	TRBJ2-7	TRBV14	TRBD1	CASRRTGDPYEQYF	TGTGCCAGCAGGAGGACAGGGGATCCCTACGAGCAGTACTTC
.	TRBJ2-3	TRBV13	TRBD1	CASSFPGTGGPDTQYF	TGTGCCAGCAGCTTCCCCGGGACAGGGGGCCCAGATACGCAGTATTTT